Listed below are T cell receptor beta chains from one sample, sequenced in a study of vaccination effects on CD4 cells after COVID-19. These receptors lack a known antigen. Assay: immunoSEQ multiplex PCR; the TCRdb copy retains only in-frame clones and omits some. The sample lists tens of thousands of clones; 75% to 85% were seen once. The sample in question was CD4+ T cells from PBMCs cultured with SARS-CoV-2 spike peptides, obtained after COVID-19 vaccination. The receptors derive from a human donor who received a COVID-19 vaccine. Some clones in this sample may be carry-over from other donors' samples. CDR3s include the opening cysteine and the closing phenylalanine or tryptophan. D genes are given only for firm matches. The size of a clone is reported for some rows only, either as once, few or many, or as a class for expanded clones.

>.|.|TRBV18|TRBJ2-5
TGTGCCAGCTCACCGGCGAGGGGAGAGACCCAGTACTTC
CASSPARGETQYF
>.|.|TRBV18|TRBJ1-5
TGTGCCAGCTCACCGGGACCTAATCAGCCCCAGCATTTT
CASSPGPNQPQHF
>.|.|TRBV18|TRBJ2-5
TGTGCCAGCTCCCAGGGACTGCAAGAGACCCAGTACTTC
CASSQGLQETQYF
>TRBD1|.|TRBV11-3|TRBJ2-1
TGTGCCAGCAGCTTAGAACAGGGGGAGGACAATGAGCAGTTCTTC
CASSLEQGEDNEQFF
>.|.|TRBV18|TRBJ2-5
TGTGCCAGCTCACCACTCGCTACGGGGGAGACCCAGTACTTC
CASSPLATGETQYF
>TRBD2|.|TRBV27|TRBJ2-5
TGTGCCAGCAGTTTCCTCGGGGGGACGCAAGAGACCCAGTACTTC
CASSFLGGTQETQYF
>TRBD1|.|TRBV19|TRBJ1-5
TGTGCCAGTAGTATAGACCGGGACAGGGGCAATCAGCCCCAGCATTTT
CASSIDRDRGNQPQHF
>.|once|TRBV25-1|TRBJ1-2
TGTGCCAGCAGTAGTAGTATGGGTGGCTACACCTTC
CASSSSMGGYTF
>TRBD2|once|TRBV4-1|TRBJ2-3
TGCGCCAGCAGCCAAGATCGCAGCGGGGTTACGCAGTATTTT
CASSQDRSGVTQYF
>.|.|TRBV6-2/TRBV6-3|TRBJ2-1
TGTGCCAGCAGTTTGACTAGTTTGAATGAGCAGTTCTTC
CASSLTSLNEQFF
>.|.|TRBV3-1/TRBV3-2|TRBJ1-6
TGTGCCAGCAGCCAAGATACGGGGGGTAATTCACCCCTCCACTTT
CASSQDTGGNSPLHF
>TRBD1|.|TRBV7-2|TRBJ1-1
TGTGCCAGCAGCTTTGACAGGGAGAACACTGAAGCTTTCTTT
CASSFDRENTEAFF
>.|.|TRBV12-3/TRBV12-4|TRBJ1-3
TGTGCCAGCAGCCCCGGGAACACCATATATTTT
CASSPGNTIYF
>.|.|TRBV6-6|TRBJ2-2
TGTGCCAGCAGTTACTGGAACAGGGGACTCACCGGGGAGCTGTTTTTT
CASSYWNRGLTGELFF
>.|.|TRBV28|TRBJ1-2
TGTGCCAGCAGTTTTGGAGGGAGCAGGCAACATGGCTACACCTTC
CASSFGGSRQHGYTF
>TRBD2|.|TRBV7-2|TRBJ2-5
TGTGCCATAAGACTAGCGGGGCGCTCAGAGACCCAGTACTTC
CAIRLAGRSETQYF
>.|.|TRBV24-1|TRBJ1-1
TGTGCCACCAGTGTCTTTACGGGCGAGACTGAAGCTTTCTTT
CATSVFTGETEAFF
>.|once|TRBV3-1/TRBV3-2|TRBJ2-2
TGTGCCAGCAGTAAATCATGGTTTTATGCGAACACCGGGGAGCTGTTTTTT
CASSKSWFYANTGELFF
>TRBD1|.|TRBV10-3|TRBJ1-6
TGTGCCATCAGGGGACAGACTAATTCACCCCTCCACTTT
CAIRGQTNSPLHF
>TRBD1|.|TRBV7-8|TRBJ1-5
TGTGCCAGCAGCTTAGAGACAGGGTTTGGCAATCAGCCCCAGCATTTT
CASSLETGFGNQPQHF
>.|few|TRBV4-1|TRBJ1-2
TGCGCCAGCAGCCAACCCGGGGGCGTCGGTGGCTACACCTTC
CASSQPGGVGGYTF
>.|.|TRBV7-6|TRBJ2-2
TGTGCCAGCAGCCCTGCAGCGGGTCTTAACACCGGGGAGCTGTTTTTT
CASSPAAGLNTGELFF
>.|.|TRBV2|TRBJ2-2
TGTGCCAGCAGTGAAGAGCGCACCGGGGAGCTGTTTTTT
CASSEERTGELFF
>.|.|TRBV7-2|TRBJ2-1
TGTGCCAGCAGCTTAGCCCCTATTGTCCCGGGGGAGCAGTTCTTC
CASSLAPIVPGEQFF
>.|once|TRBV18|TRBJ2-1
TGTGCCAGCTCACCACCGTCCTCGGGCCATGAGCAGTTCTTC
CASSPPSSGHEQFF
>.|.|TRBV5-6|TRBJ2-1
TGTGCCAGCAGCTTGGGCGGGTGGTACGGCAATGAGCAGTTCTTC
CASSLGGWYGNEQFF
>TRBD2|.|TRBV24-1|TRBJ2-5
TGTGCCACGCAGACTAGCGGGGGTCAAGAGACCCAGTACTTC
CATQTSGGQETQYF
>.|.|TRBV6-2/TRBV6-3|TRBJ1-1
TGTGCCAGCAGTTACGAGGGTAGGACTGAAGCTTTCTTT
CASSYEGRTEAFF
>.|.|TRBV5-1|TRBJ2-2
TGCGCCAGCAGCTTGGAGGGCGGGGAGCTGTTTTTT
CASSLEGGELFF
>.|.|TRBV19|TRBJ2-2
TGTGCCAGTAGTATCTTCCAGCCGAACACCGGGGAGCTGTTTTTT
CASSIFQPNTGELFF
>.|.|TRBV3-1/TRBV3-2|TRBJ1-1
TGTGCCAGCAGCCAAAGGGAAAAGCTGGGCACTGAAGCTTTCTTT
CASSQREKLGTEAFF
>TRBD1|.|TRBV7-9|TRBJ1-3
TGTGCCAGCAGCTTATTACAGGGGACTGGAAACACCATATATTTT
CASSLLQGTGNTIYF
>.|.|TRBV5-1|TRBJ1-1
TGCGCCAGCAGCACCCGGGCAGGGACTGAAGCTTTCTTT
CASSTRAGTEAFF
>TRBD2|.|TRBV3-1/TRBV3-2|TRBJ2-3
TGTGCCAGCAGGGCATTAGCGGGGGGGCCAGATACGCAGTATTTT
CASRALAGGPDTQYF
>.|.|TRBV7-2|TRBJ2-4
TGTGCCAGCAGCTCCCAAACCGGGTTAGCCAAAAACATTCAGTACTTC
CASSSQTGLAKNIQYF
>TRBD1|.|TRBV6-6|TRBJ2-2
TGTGCCAGCTTGAGGGGGCACTCGAACACCGGGGAGCTGTTTTTT
CASLRGHSNTGELFF
>.|.|TRBV3-1/TRBV3-2|TRBJ1-6
TGTGCCAGCAGCCCCGGTTGGGGGCCCCCATATAATTCACCCCTCCACTTT
CASSPGWGPPYNSPLHF
>.|.|TRBV27|TRBJ1-2
TGTGCCAGCAGCAGGCAGGGTTATAACTATGGCTACACCTTC
CASSRQGYNYGYTF
>.|.|TRBV6-5|TRBJ1-5
TGTGCCAGCAGTTCTCTAAGCAGCAATCAGCCCCAGCATTTT
CASSSLSSNQPQHF
>.|.|TRBV7-7|TRBJ2-2
TGTGCCAGCAGCTTTGGAGGGGGAGCGAACACCGGGGAGCTGTTTTTT
CASSFGGGANTGELFF
>TRBD1|.|TRBV18|TRBJ2-3
TGTGCCAGCTCAGATCAGGGGGCTCGCACAGATACGCAGTATTTT
CASSDQGARTDTQYF
>.|.|TRBV5-8|TRBJ2-3
TGTGCCAGCACTATCTTACGCACAGATACGCAGTATTTT
CASTILRTDTQYF
>.|.|TRBV10-1|TRBJ2-1
TGCGCCAGCAGTATGGAGGGTTACAATGAGCAGTTCTTC
CASSMEGYNEQFF
>.|.|TRBV11-2|TRBJ2-2
TGTGCCAGCACCTTCCTCCGGGGGCGCAGCACCGGGGAGCTGTTTTTT
CASTFLRGRSTGELFF
>.|.|TRBV30|TRBJ2-2
TGTGCCTGGAGTGTAGGCGACAGGGAGCTGTTTTTT
CAWSVGDRELFF
>TRBD1|.|TRBV6-5|TRBJ1-2
TGTGCCAGAAGACAGGGGAATATGGTGGGCTACACCTTC
CARRQGNMVGYTF
>.|few|TRBV6-1|TRBJ2-2
TGTGCCAGCAGTGAAGCAAAGGACAGACAAACCGGGGAGCTGTTTTTT
CASSEAKDRQTGELFF
>.|.|TRBV11-2|TRBJ1-5
TGTGCCAGCAGCTTAGAGGGCAGGCCCCGCAATCAGCCCCAGCATTTT
CASSLEGRPRNQPQHF
>TRBD1|.|TRBV29-1|TRBJ1-6
TGCAGCGTTGAAGCCTTACGGACAGGGGATTCACCCCTCCACTTT
CSVEALRTGDSPLHF